These 22 T cell receptor beta chains originate from one sample sequenced in a study of shared clonotypes between healthy human individuals. The data were produced by immunoSEQ multiplex PCR, yet TCRdb's version contains in-frame clones alone and is incomplete. The sample gives fewer than 400,000 clones, roughly 70% of which show up once; approximately 10% is in the top ten. The specimen was memory CD4+ T cells sorted from blood. Subset: CD45RA-negative fraction. The receptors originated from a man between 25 and 39 years old in good health.

The rearrangement joins TRBV11-2 to TRBJ2-2; the match to TRBD1 covers 8 bases. This CDR3 is built from 13 residues. V trimming: 3 bases; J trimming: 6 bases; junction bases outside the gene matches: 0. Germline V gives CDR1 SGHAT, CDR2 FQNNGV. The CDR3 sequence is CASSLGQAGELFF. CDR3 bases: TGTGCCAGCAGCTTGGGACAGGCCGGGGAGCTGTTTTTT.

This clone was counted only a few times. The V call is TRBV4-3, the J call TRBJ2-3, with D perhaps matching TRBD2 (6 bases). Germline V gene data show CDR1 as LGHNA and CDR2 as YSLEER. The CDR3 has 15 residues. Trimming removed 0 bases from V and 6 bases from J, with 13 bases in between. CDR3 coding DNA: TGCGCCAGCAGCCAAGAGGGGCGGGGTAGGGATACGCAGTATTTT. As protein: CASSQEGRGRDTQYF.

The table lists this clone with a count of one. The chain combines TRBV5-1 with TRBJ2-2; TRBD1 matches 7 bases. Germline V gene sequence: CDR1 SGHRS, CDR2 YFSETQ. Trimming cost V 6 bases and J 7 bases; bases outside gene matches: 6. The CDR3 runs 13 residues. Here the CDR3 DNA reads TGCGCCAGCACACAGGGGCGGGTCGGGGAGCTGTTTTTT. Translating it yields CASTQGRVGELFF.

The rearrangement joins TRBV5-1 to TRBJ1-1; D is unresolved. The CDR3 runs to 14 residues. The germline V gene encodes CDR1 SGHRS and CDR2 YFSETQ. Trimming pared 5 bases from V and 1 base from J, leaving 12 bases between. CDR3 nucleotides: TGCGCCAGCAGATCCAGTAGTGCGAACACTGAAGCTTTCTTT. The encoded protein is CASRSSSANTEAFF.

The chain has TRBV25-1 and TRBJ2-3; D is undetermined. With 10 bases removed from V and 8 bases from J, the gap between germline ends came to 19 bases. Germline loops: CDR1 MGHDK, CDR2 SYGVNS. The CDR3 has 13 residues. CDR3 region: CAIQAPVVGTQYF. In nucleotides, the CDR3 is TGTGCCATCCAGGCACCCGTGGTTGGTACGCAGTATTTT.

The chain is built from TRBV4-1 and TRBJ2-7; D not resolved. The CDR3 spans 13 residues. The V gene lost 2 bases and the J gene lost 3 bases, with 8 bases spanning the gap. The V gene's germline CDR1 is MGHRA and CDR2 YSYEKL. The CDR3 loop is CASSQNPYYEQYF. The CDR3 region has the DNA TGCGCCAGCAGCCAAAACCCCTACTACGAGCAGTACTTC.

V gene TRBV18 combines with J gene TRBJ2-5, with D possibly being TRBD1 (5 bases). The length of the CDR3 is 13 residues. Trimming removed 2 bases from V and 1 base from J, with 5 bases in between. Germline lookup yields CDR1 KGHSH and CDR2 LQKENI. This chain's CDR3 is CASSPGAQETQYF. The CDR3 DNA is TGTGCCAGCTCACCAGGGGCCCAAGAGACCCAGTACTTC.

The table lists this clone with many counts. Within the sample, other DNA sequences also encode this same CDR3. The V and J genes are TRBV29-1 and TRBJ2-7; D ambiguous. V shed 4 bases and J shed 4 bases, with 8 bases lying between them. CDR3 length equals 11 residues. The germline V gene has CDR1 SQVTM and CDR2 ANQGSEA. This CDR3 is CSVGAAYEQYF. The DNA of the CDR3 is TGCAGCGTTGGCGCAGCATACGAGCAGTACTTC.

The chain combines TRBV6-6 with TRBJ1-2; possible D gene TRBD1, 5 bases. The germline CDR1 and CDR2 sequences are MNHNY and SVGAGI (reference sequence). CDR3 length: 13 amino acids. Between the trimmed V and J ends, which lost 6 bases and 4 bases, there was a span of 12 bases. The chain's CDR3 is CASSSGQSYGYTF. CDR3 sequence (DNA): TGTGCCAGCAGCTCGGGGCAGTCCTATGGCTACACCTTC.

This chain uses TRBV28 with TRBJ1-1; 9 bases align to TRBD1. Unmatched junction bases numbered 7, after V lost 4 bases and J lost 7 bases. Germline lookup yields CDR1 MDHEN and CDR2 SYDVKM. The CDR3 runs to 14 residues. The CDR3: CASSYPTGGSEAFF. The CDR3 DNA follows: TGTGCCAGCAGTTACCCGACAGGGGGAAGTGAAGCTTTCTTT.

On this clone itself: The same CDR3 is also encoded by other DNA sequences in this sample. The CDR3, as DNA: TGTGCCAGCAGGATCCGGGTCTATAGCAATCAGCCCCAGCATTTT. As protein: CASRIRVYSNQPQHF. The chain has TRBV6-5 and TRBJ1-5; no definite D call. The V end lost 6 bases, the J end lost 0 bases, and 12 bases lay between the germline ends. Per germline, CDR1 MNHEY and CDR2 SVGAGI. This CDR3 region has 15 residues.

The chain uses TRBV5-1 and TRBJ2-2, with TRBD2 matching 8 bases. V was pared by 3 bases and J by 1 base, with 2 bases of the junction left unmatched. Germline V gene data show CDR1 as SGHRS and CDR2 as YFSETQ. The CDR3 sequence is 15 residues long. The CDR3: CASSSSGGNTGELFF. The DNA of the CDR3 is TGCGCCAGCAGCTCAAGCGGGGGGAACACCGGGGAGCTGTTTTTT.

The CDR3 sequence is CASSLGTGGEQYF. The DNA for the CDR3 is TGTGCCAGCAGCTTAGGGACAGGGGGCGAGCAGTACTTC. The chain employs TRBV7-3 and TRBJ2-7, with 11 nucleotides matching TRBD1. The CDR3 consists of 13 residues. The V segment lost 2 bases and the J segment 6 bases; nucleotides outside the gene matches: 0. CDR1 SGHTA and CDR2 FQGTGA come from the germline V gene. The full variable domain, rest sourced from reference TRBV7-3 and TRBJ2-7, is GAGVSQTPSNKVTEKGKYVELRCDPISGHTALYWYRQSLGQGPEFLIYFQGTGAADDSGLPNDRFFAVRPEGSVSTLKIQRTERGDSAVYLCASSLGTGGEQYFGPGTRLTVT.

The chain links TRBV5-1 to TRBJ2-3, with D unclear. V lost 3 bases, J lost 4 bases, and 12 bases lay in between. This CDR3 spans 14 amino acids. In germline, CDR1 is SGHRS, CDR2 YFSETQ. In DNA, the CDR3 is TGCGCCAGCAGCTCACCGCCTCCGGCAGATACGCAGTATTTT. Translation gives CASSSPPPADTQYF. The full variable domain, in which reference TRBV5-1 and TRBJ2-3 provide the parts outside the CDR3, is KAGVTQTPRYLIKTRGQQVTLSCSPISGHRSVSWYQQTPGQGLQFLFEYFSETQRNKGNFPGRFSGRQFSNSRSEMNVSTLELGDSALYLCASSSPPPADTQYFGPGTRLTVL.

The V call is TRBV27, the J call TRBJ1-2; perhaps TRBD1 as D (6 bases). V shed 3 bases and J shed 7 bases, with 15 bases lying between them. This CDR3 has 14 amino acids. The germline V gene has CDR1 MNHEY and CDR2 SMNVEV (reference sequence). This CDR3 reads CASSFRRGISGYTF. For the CDR3, the DNA is TGTGCCAGCAGTTTTCGCAGGGGCATAAGTGGCTACACCTTC.

V and J are TRBV29-1 and TRBJ1-1; D is unresolved. Germline V gene lookup returns CDR1 SQVTM and CDR2 ANQGSEA. The CDR3 sequence is 13 residues long. V dropped 6 bases and J dropped 0 bases, with 11 bases sitting between them. The CDR3 is CSVQGRMNTEAFF. CDR3 DNA sequence: TGCAGCGTCCAAGGGAGAATGAACACTGAAGCTTTCTTT.

The V and J genes are TRBV6-1 and TRBJ2-3; unclear D gene. With 1 base removed from V and 0 bases from J, the gap between germline ends came to 5 bases. Germline V gives CDR1 MNHNS, CDR2 SASEGT. The CDR3 contains 14 residues. The CDR3 DNA is TGTGCCAGCAGTGAAGGTACTAGCACAGATACGCAGTATTTT. Translated: CASSEGTSTDTQYF.

The chain carries TRBV7-2 and TRBJ2-7, with a weak D call TRBD1 (5 bases). The CDR3 is 15 residues long. Germline assignment: CDR1 SGHTA and CDR2 FQGNSA. The V gene lost 1 base and the J gene lost 2 bases, with 12 bases spanning the gap. This CDR3 reads CASSLDPGNAYEQYF. CDR3 coding DNA: TGTGCCAGCAGCTTAGATCCAGGGAACGCCTACGAGCAGTACTTC.

This sequence joins TRBV15 and TRBJ2-7, with D maybe TRBD1 (6 bases). This CDR3 spans 14 amino acids. Looked up from germline, CDR1 is LNHNV and CDR2 is YYDKDF (reference sequence). The V end was cut by 5 bases, the J end by 2 bases, with 13 bases between. The DNA of the CDR3 is TGTGCCACCAGCGGAGGACAGATAGCCTACGAGCAGTACTTC. Its protein is CATSGGQIAYEQYF.

J is TRBJ1-3 and V is TRBV25-1; unclear D gene. The germline gives CDR1 MGHDK, CDR2 SYGVNS. The V and J ends lost 1 base and 0 bases respectively, with 7 bases between them. This CDR3 region has 15 residues. As DNA, the CDR3 is TGTGCCAGCAGTGAATTAGGGTTCTCTGGAAACACCATATATTTT. It translates to CASSELGFSGNTIYF. The entire variable domain, with the rest obtained from reference TRBV25-1 and TRBJ1-3, is as follows: EADIYQTPRYLVIGTGKKITLECSQTMGHDKMYWYQQDPGMELHLIHYSYGVNSTEKGDLSSESTVSRIRTEHFPLTLESARPSHTSQYLCASSELGFSGNTIYFGEGSWLTVV.

This chain links TRBV28 with TRBJ2-5; D remains unclear. Germline CDR1 reads MDHEN; CDR2 reads SYDVKM. This CDR3 contains 15 residues. The germline V and J ends were trimmed by 1 base and 0 bases, with 9 bases remaining between them. The CDR3 DNA reads as TGTGCCAGCAGTTTATCCGGACCGCACCAAGAGACCCAGTACTTC. Its protein product is CASSLSGPHQETQYF.

This clone was seen more than once but under ten times. V gene TRBV19 combines with J gene TRBJ2-3; tentative D call: TRBD2 (6 bases). This CDR3 is built from 13 residues. The V end was cut by 8 bases, the J end by 2 bases, with 11 bases between. Germline CDR1 and CDR2: LNHDA and SQIVND (reference sequence). Written as DNA, the CDR3 is TGTGCCAGTCAGGGACTGGCCACAGATACGCAGTATTTT. Translated: CASQGLATDTQYF.